One and the same sample provided the 14 T cell receptor beta chains below, sequenced in a study of CD8+ T cells in alopecia areata. Extraction of RNA preceded its reverse transcription into cDNA, which served as the sequencing template. TCRdb's table, derived via immunoSEQ multiplex PCR, lists solely in-frame clones and lacks some. The repertoire includes about 190,000 clones, roughly 62% of them detected once, and around 13% sits in the top ten. Specified treatment: oral pan-JAK inhibitor, 5-10 mg twice daily. This specimen consisted of CD8+ T cells sorted from blood, obtained at week 24, from a patient treated with tofacitinib. The receptor source for this set is a human donor with alopecia areata.

The chain has TRBV6-5 and TRBJ2-1; D uncertain. The V gene lost 6 bases and the J gene lost 5 bases, with 11 bases spanning the gap. Germline CDR1 is MNHEY and CDR2 is SVGAGI. The CDR3 length is 13 residues. The CDR3 nucleotides are TGTGCCAGCAGCCTGATAGGTAACAATGAGCAGTTCTTC. It specifies CASSLIGNNEQFF.

The CDR3 is CACIHRESSYEQYF. CDR3 sequence (DNA): TGTGCCTGTATCCACAGGGAGAGCTCCTACGAGCAGTACTTC. This sequence joins TRBV30 and TRBJ2-7; the D gene is possibly TRBD1 (6 bases). The CDR3 has 14 residues. Germline CDR1 GTSNPN, CDR2 SVGIG (reference sequence). V was cut by 6 bases and J by 0 bases, with 15 bases left in between.

The chain is built from TRBV5-6 and TRBJ1-6; the D gene is possibly TRBD1 (5 bases). The germline V gene encodes CDR1 SGHDT and CDR2 YYEEEE. CDR3 length: 15 residues. Trimming left V 2 bases short and J 9 bases short, with 15 bases between. As DNA, the CDR3 is TGTGCCAGCAGCTTCGGGACGGGAGGCTTTTCACCCCTCCACTTT. Translated, it gives CASSFGTGGFSPLHF. Full variable domain (outside the CDR3, taken from reference TRBV5-6 and TRBJ1-6): DAGVTQSPTHLIKTRGQQVTLRCSPKSGHDTVSWYQQALGQGPQFIFQYYEEEERQRGNFPDRFSGHQFPNYSSELNVNALLLGDSALYLCASSFGTGGFSPLHFGNGTRLTVT.

This chain uses TRBV20-1 with TRBJ1-1; D remains unclear. Trimming took 4 bases from V and 1 from J, leaving 4 bases between them. The CDR3 sequence is 11 residues long. Germline loops: CDR1 DFQATT, CDR2 SNEGSKA (reference sequence). In DNA form, the CDR3 reads TGCAGTGCTAACTCGAACACTGAAGCTTTCTTT. It specifies CSANSNTEAFF.

The chain uses TRBV7-9 and TRBJ2-7; D uncertain. Deletions cut 8 bases from V and 7 bases from J, with 12 bases between. The CDR3 has 11 residues. Germline CDR1 and CDR2: SEHNR and FQNEAQ (reference sequence). The CDR3: CASSGGWEQYF. In DNA form, the CDR3 reads TGTGCCAGCTCGGGCGGATGGGAGCAGTACTTC. The full variable domain, its missing parts supplied by reference TRBV7-9 and TRBJ2-7, is DTGVSQNPRHKITKRGQNVTFRCDPISEHNRLYWYRQTLGQGPEFLTYFQNEAQLEKSRLLSDRFSAERPKGSFSTLEIQRTEQGDSAMYLCASSGGWEQYFGPGTRLTVT.

The chain has TRBV7-9 and TRBJ2-1, with TRBD2 identical over 8 bases. V was pared by 5 bases and J by 5 bases, with 8 bases of the junction left unmatched. The CDR3 totals 15 residues. Germline CDR1 is SEHNR and CDR2 is FQNEAQ (reference sequence). CDR3 in amino acids: CASSGRGAINNEQFF. The CDR3 region has the DNA TGTGCCAGCAGCGGGCGGGGGGCTATTAACAATGAGCAGTTCTTC.

The rearrangement uses TRBV6-1 and TRBJ1-6; weak D call: TRBD1 (5 bases). V lost 4 bases and J 6 bases, leaving 19 bases between the germline ends. Germline V CDR1 and CDR2: MNHNS, SASEGT. The CDR3 spans 17 residues. The CDR3: CASSATSDIQGNSPLHF. As DNA, the CDR3 is TGTGCCAGCAGTGCTACCTCGGACATTCAGGGTAATTCACCCCTCCACTTT.

The CDR3 nucleotides read TGTGCCAGCAGTGAAAGGGGGGGAGGATCGGGCGCTTTCTTT. This encodes CASSERGGGSGAFF. The chain joins TRBV6-1 to TRBJ1-1; maybe TRBD1 (6 bases). Germline V gene lookup returns CDR1 MNHNS and CDR2 SASEGT. V was pared by 2 bases and J by 11 bases, with 18 bases between. The CDR3 consists of 14 residues.

This clone was detected a few times. This chain uses TRBV29-1 with TRBJ2-7; D is possibly TRBD2 (7 bases). Germline V CDR1 and CDR2: SQVTM, ANQGSEA. Trimming took 7 bases from V and 2 from J, leaving 15 bases between them. This CDR3 comprises 13 residues. The CDR3 protein is CSAKPGGTYEQYF. CDR3 coding DNA: TGCAGCGCGAAACCGGGGGGCACCTACGAGCAGTACTTC.

This chain connects TRBV7-2 to TRBJ1-1, with D perhaps matching TRBD1 (6 bases). The CDR3 length is 13 residues. The V end lost 5 bases, the J end lost 10 bases, and 17 bases lay between the germline ends. Per the germline V gene, CDR1 is SGHTA and CDR2 is FQGNSA. The CDR3 sequence: CASSLGGRRGAFF. CDR3 in DNA: TGTGCCAGCAGCCTGGGGGGCCGCCGGGGAGCTTTCTTT.

V and J are TRBV2 and TRBJ2-3; possibly TRBD1 for D (6 bases). Germline values: CDR1 SNHLY, CDR2 FYNNEI. Trimming took 3 bases from V and 9 from J, leaving 16 bases between them. The CDR3 runs to 14 residues. The CDR3 here is CASSDPGEPDTQYF. CDR3 nucleotides: TGTGCCAGCAGTGATCCAGGGGAACCTGACACGCAGTATTTT. Full variable domain (remainder filled in from reference TRBV2 and TRBJ2-3): EPEVTQTPSHQVTQMGQEVILRCVPISNHLYFYWYRQILGQKVEFLVSFYNNEISEKSEIFDDQFSVERPDGSNFTLKIRSTKLEDSAMYFCASSDPGEPDTQYFGPGTRLTVL.

The chain is built from TRBV4-1 and TRBJ2-7; D is unclear. Between the trimmed V and J ends, which lost 8 bases and 3 bases, there was a span of 17 bases. This CDR3 is 14 amino acids long. Germline CDR1 and CDR2: MGHRA and YSYEKL. The CDR3 DNA reads as TGCGCCAGCTCACCGGCGGTCTCAAGCTACGAGCAGTACTTC. Its translation is CASSPAVSSYEQYF.

A remark on this clone: Other DNA sequences within the sample encode an identical CDR3. The V gene is TRBV9, the J gene TRBJ1-6, with D uncertain. Trimming removed 0 bases at V and 10 bases at J, with 5 bases between. This CDR3 spans 12 amino acids. CDR1 and CDR2 (germline): SGDLS, YYNGEE. CDR3 coding DNA: TGTGCCAGCAGCGTAGGAGGGTCACCCCTCCACTTT. Translating it yields CASSVGGSPLHF.

This chain links TRBV5-1 with TRBJ2-7; D unresolved. This CDR3 has 15 residues. V was trimmed by 2 bases and J by 0 bases, leaving 12 bases between them. The germline V gene encodes CDR1 SGHRS and CDR2 YFSETQ. CDR3 in DNA: TGCGCCAGCAGCTTACCTACCACCAGCTCCTACGAGCAGTACTTC. Amino acid sequence: CASSLPTTSSYEQYF. Variable domain in full (rest from reference TRBV5-1 and TRBJ2-7): KAGVTQTPRYLIKTRGQQVTLSCSPISGHRSVSWYQQTPGQGLQFLFEYFSETQRNKGNFPGRFSGRQFSNSRSEMNVSTLELGDSALYLCASSLPTTSSYEQYFGPGTRLTVT.